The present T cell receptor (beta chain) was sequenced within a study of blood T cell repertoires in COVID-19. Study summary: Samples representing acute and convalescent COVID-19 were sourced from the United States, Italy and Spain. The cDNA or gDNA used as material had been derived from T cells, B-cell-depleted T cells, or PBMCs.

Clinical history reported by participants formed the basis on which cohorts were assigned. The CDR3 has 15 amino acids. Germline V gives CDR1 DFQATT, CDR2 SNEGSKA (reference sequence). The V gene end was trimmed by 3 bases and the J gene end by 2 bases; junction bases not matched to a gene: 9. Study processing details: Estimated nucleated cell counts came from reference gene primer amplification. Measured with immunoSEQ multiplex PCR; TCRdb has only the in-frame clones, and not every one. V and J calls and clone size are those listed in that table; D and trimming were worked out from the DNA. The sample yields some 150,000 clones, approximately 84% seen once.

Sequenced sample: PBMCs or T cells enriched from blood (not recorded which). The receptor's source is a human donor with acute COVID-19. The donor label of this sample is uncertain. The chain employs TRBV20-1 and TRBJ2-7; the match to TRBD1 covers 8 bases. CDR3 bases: TGCAGTGCTAGTCGGCTGACAGGGGAGACCTACGAGCAGTACTTC. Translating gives CSASRLTGETYEQYF.